The 24 T cell receptor beta chains below come from one sample, sequenced in a study of breast tumors, draining lymph nodes, adjacent tissues. Each CDR3 protein is one row after TCRdb ran MiXCR on the multiplex PCR reads. The repertoire includes roughly 11,000 distinct CDR3 sequences, 30% to 45% of them detected once, and less than 15% sits in the top ten. Sequencing was performed on breast tumor tissue. The source of these receptors is a female donor with breast cancer. Some clones in this sample may be carry-over from other donors' samples.

This clonotype showed up many times. V and J are TRBV6-1 and TRBJ2-3; TRBD1 aligns across 7 bases. The germline V gene has CDR1 MNHNS and CDR2 SASEGT. The CDR3 is 15 amino acids. V was pared by 6 bases and J by 0 bases, with 6 bases of the junction left unmatched. The CDR3 loop is CASSRGTPSTDTQYF. In DNA, the CDR3 is TGTGCCAGCAGCAGGGGGACACCTAGCACAGATACGCAGTATTTT.

This clonotype occurred once. The rearrangement joins TRBV28 to TRBJ1-2; possible D gene TRBD1, 6 bases. The CDR3 is 16 amino acids. Trimming cost V 5 bases and J 0 bases, with 16 bases left between them. CDR1 is MDHEN and CDR2 is SYDVKM in the germline V gene. CDR3 in amino acids: CASSPTGLQANYGYTF. CDR3 DNA: TGTGCCAGCAGTCCTACAGGGCTCCAAGCTAACTATGGCTACACCTTC.

This chain joins TRBV20-1 and TRBJ2-3; D is possibly TRBD2 (5 bases). The germline V gene encodes CDR1 DFQATT and CDR2 SNEGSKA (reference sequence). The CDR3 sequence is 13 residues long. Trimming removed 3 bases at V and 6 bases at J, with 13 bases between. The CDR3 bases are TGCAGTGCTAGGGAGGTCGGGGTCGATACGCAGTATTTT. Translated: CSAREVGVDTQYF.

This clonotype came up many times. This sequence joins TRBV20-1 and TRBJ2-7; 12 bases fit TRBD2. The CDR3 is 15 amino acids. The V gene end was trimmed by 2 bases and the J gene end by 5 bases; junction bases not matched to a gene: 7. The V gene's germline CDR1 is DFQATT and CDR2 SNEGSKA (reference sequence). The CDR3 nucleotides read TGCAGTGCTAGAACTCCTAGCGGGGGGGGAGACGAGCAGTACTTC. Amino acid sequence: CSARTPSGGGDEQYF.

This clonotype occurred many times. The V gene is TRBV24-1, the J gene TRBJ2-1, with a tentative D call TRBD2 (5 bases). CDR3 size: 13 residues. Germline V gives CDR1 KGHDR, CDR2 SFDVKD. V lost 6 bases to trimming and J lost 7 bases, with 12 bases between them. The CDR3 spells CATSLERRNEQFF. As DNA, the CDR3 is TGTGCCACCAGTTTAGAACGGAGGAATGAGCAGTTCTTC.

This clonotype was counted once. Here the CDR3 omits its conserved ending phenylalanine or tryptophan, so a read error is the likely source. This chain connects TRBV7-9 to TRBJ1-6; D is undetermined. The length of the CDR3 is 15 residues. Germline loops: CDR1 SEHNR, CDR2 FQNEAQ (reference sequence). DNA for the CDR3: TGTGCCAGCAGCCTAGGACCGACGCTTAATTCGCCCCTCCACCTT. Protein: CASSLGPTLNSPLHL.

CDR3: CASSPSAGSYNEQFF. The CDR3, as DNA: TGTGCCAGCAGCCCCTCAGCGGGCTCCTACAATGAGCAGTTCTTC. The J gene is TRBJ2-1, the V gene TRBV7-9, with D possibly TRBD2 on 6 matching bases. There are 15 residues in the CDR3. V shed 5 bases and J shed 0 bases, with 11 bases lying between them. Germline V lookup: CDR1 SEHNR, CDR2 FQNEAQ (reference sequence).

This chain joins TRBV7-8 and TRBJ2-1; D call uncertain. The CDR3 spans 11 residues. Trimming removed 3 bases from V and 7 bases from J, with 4 bases in between. Germline assignment: CDR1 SGHVS and CDR2 FQNEAQ. CDR3 amino acids: CASSFRNEQFF. The CDR3 DNA reads as TGTGCCAGCAGCTTCAGAAATGAGCAGTTCTTC.

V gene TRBV18 combines with J gene TRBJ1-1; perhaps TRBD1 as D (6 bases). Deletions cut 3 bases from V and 4 bases from J, with 15 bases between. Germline CDR1 and CDR2: KGHSH and LQKENI. CDR3 size: 15 residues. The CDR3 sequence: CASSPGGQFGTEAFF. The CDR3 nucleotides are TGTGCCAGCTCACCCGGGGGGCAGTTCGGCACTGAAGCTTTCTTT.

V and J are TRBV20-1 and TRBJ2-3; 9 bases match TRBD2. This CDR3 is 15 amino acids long. Germline V lookup: CDR1 DFQATT, CDR2 SNEGSKA (reference sequence). V lost 3 bases, J lost 4 bases, and 8 bases stayed unmatched. The CDR3 DNA follows: TGCAGTGCTAGTTCGATAGCGGGAGTCTCAGATACGCAGTATTTT. This encodes CSASSIAGVSDTQYF.

Remarks on this clonotype: Since a much larger clone is just one base distant, this may be a read error. The J gene is TRBJ2-6, the V gene TRBV7-9, with TRBD2 identical over 8 bases. Per germline, CDR1 SEHNR and CDR2 FQNEAQ (reference sequence). The CDR3 runs to 20 residues. The CDR3 region has the DNA TGTGCCAGCAGCTTTCAAGCGGGGGCTCTGGATAGGACTGGGGCCAACGTCCTGGCTTTC. Its translation is CASSFQAGALDRTGANVLAF.

The V call is TRBV20-1, the J call TRBJ1-1; D perhaps matches TRBD1 (5 bases). CDR3 length: 16 amino acids. The germline gives CDR1 DFQATT, CDR2 SNEGSKA (reference sequence). Trimming left V 2 bases short and J 0 bases short, with 16 bases between. The CDR3 nucleotides are TGCAGTGCTAGAACCGGTCGCGGACACATGAACACTGAAGCTTTCTTT. Encoded protein: CSARTGRGHMNTEAFF.

This chain links TRBV7-9 with TRBJ2-7; 10 nucleotides align to TRBD1. The CDR3 has 15 residues. V lost 2 bases to trimming and J lost 4 bases; unmatched junction nucleotides: 5. CDR1 SEHNR and CDR2 FQNEAQ come from the germline V gene (reference sequence). The CDR3: CASSLMGQGFYEQYF. The CDR3 DNA is TGTGCCAGCAGCTTAATGGGACAGGGGTTTTACGAGCAGTACTTC.

About this clonotype itself: Germline is not matched at one junction end, which may reflect a read error. This chain joins TRBV18 and TRBJ2-3; the match to TRBD1 covers 9 bases. The CDR3 totals 13 residues. Germline V CDR1 and CDR2: KGHSH, LQKENI. This CDR3 reads CANSPDRGNTPYF. The CDR3 coding sequence is TGTGCCAACTCACCAGACAGGGGGAATACGCCGTATTTT.

This clonotype was recorded once. The genes are TRBV24-1 and TRBJ1-5; 10 nucleotides line up with TRBD1. The trim removed 4 bases at V and 7 bases at J, leaving 9 bases unmatched. Per the germline V gene, CDR1 is KGHDR and CDR2 is SFDVKD. This CDR3 is built from 16 residues. CDR3 in amino acids: CATSDPRQGAGQPQHF. CDR3 sequence (DNA): TGTGCCACCAGTGACCCAAGACAGGGGGCAGGACAGCCCCAGCATTTT.

The chain joins TRBV20-1 to TRBJ1-3; D uncertain. Trimming took 3 bases from V and 2 from J, leaving 14 bases between them. CDR3 length: 15 amino acids. The germline CDR1 and CDR2 sequences are DFQATT and SNEGSKA (reference sequence). The CDR3 sequence is CSARDPMEPGNTIYF. The CDR3 coding sequence is TGCAGTGCTAGGGACCCAATGGAACCTGGAAACACCATATATTTT.

This clonotype was picked up a small number of times. This chain connects TRBV2 to TRBJ2-4; TRBD1 agrees at 9 bases. The germline gives CDR1 SNHLY, CDR2 FYNNEI. V shed 6 bases and J 3 bases; nucleotides not matched to a gene: 18. The CDR3 length is 19 residues. The DNA for the CDR3 is TGTGCCAGCAGGTGGCGGGGACAGGGACTTCCTCGGGACAAAAACATTCAGTACTTC. Its translation: CASRWRGQGLPRDKNIQYF.

The V call is TRBV15, the J call TRBJ1-2; tentatively, D is TRBD1 (6 bases). From germline, CDR1 is LNHNV and CDR2 YYDKDF (reference sequence). Trimming removed 0 bases at V and 5 bases at J, with 19 bases between. The CDR3 is 17 amino acids. CDR3 sequence (DNA): TGTGCCACCAGCAGAGATTTTGGGACTCCAACAGGGTATGGCTACACCTTC. Protein product: CATSRDFGTPTGYGYTF. Using reference TRBV15 and TRBJ1-2 for the parts outside the CDR3, the full variable domain is DAMVIQNPRYQVTQFGKPVTLSCSQTLNHNVMYWYQQKSSQAPKLLFHYYDKDFNNEADTPDNFQSRRPNTSFCFLDIRSPGLGDTAMYLCATSRDFGTPTGYGYTFGSGTRLTVV.

This rearrangement joins TRBV19 to TRBJ1-5; TRBD1 aligns across 8 bases. The CDR3 covers 14 residues. J gave up 6 bases and V 6 bases, and 7 bases lay outside the gene matches. CDR1 and CDR2 (germline): LNHDA, SQIVND (reference sequence). CDR3 in DNA: TGTGCCAGTAGCTCTATGACAGGGGCTCAGCCCCAGCATTTT. Translation: CASSSMTGAQPQHF.

On this clonotype: Mismatch with germline at one junction end may stem from a read error. The chain employs TRBV27 and TRBJ1-1; no definite D call. Per the germline V gene, CDR1 is MNHEY and CDR2 is SMNVEV (reference sequence). The CDR3 is 14 residues long. The CDR3 here is CAGSLSPGNTEAFF. The CDR3 bases are TGTGCCGGCAGCTTATCCCCCGGAAACACTGAAGCTTTCTTT.

By share, this clonotype counts as medium-sized. The V call is TRBV11-2, the J call TRBJ2-3; D is uncertain. V shed 5 bases and J shed 4 bases, with 10 bases lying between them. Germline loops: CDR1 SGHAT, CDR2 FQNNGV. The CDR3 spans 13 residues. Written as DNA, the CDR3 is TGTGCCAGCAGCCCAGTGAGTGCAGATACGCAGTATTTT. Residues: CASSPVSADTQYF.

This clonotype appeared many times. The genes are TRBV6-6 and TRBJ2-7; weak D call: TRBD2 (6 bases). Between the trimmed V and J ends, which lost 6 bases and 6 bases, there was a span of 21 bases. Germline CDR1 MNHNY, CDR2 SVGAGI (reference sequence). The CDR3 consists of 15 residues. As DNA, the CDR3 is TGTGCCAGCAGCTCGTGGGGCGGAGGAGGGAGCGAGCAGTACTTC. It codes for CASSSWGGGGSEQYF.

This clonotype was recorded many times. The rearrangement joins TRBV12-3 or TRBV12-4 to TRBJ2-3; 9 positions match TRBD2. Trimming took 2 bases from V and 4 from J; bases not matched to a gene: 7. The CDR3 has 16 amino acids. The CDR3: CASSLHAGGNADTQYF. As DNA, the CDR3 is TGTGCCAGCAGTTTACACGCGGGGGGGAATGCAGATACGCAGTATTTT.

This clonotype was counted at least ten times. This rearrangement joins TRBV18 to TRBJ1-5; D is uncertain. There are 10 residues in the CDR3. Germline-derived CDR1 and CDR2 are KGHSH and LQKENI. Trimming cost V 4 bases and J 11 bases, with 6 bases left between them. CDR3 region: CASSLGSQHF. Here the CDR3 DNA reads TGTGCCAGCTCACTGGGGTCCCAGCATTTT. The full variable domain, its missing parts supplied by reference TRBV18 and TRBJ1-5, is NAGVMQNPRHLVRRRGQEARLRCSPMKGHSHVYWYRQLPEEGLKFMVYLQKENIIDESGMPKERFSAEFPKEGPSILRIQQVVRGDSAAYFCASSLGSQHFGDGTRLSIL.